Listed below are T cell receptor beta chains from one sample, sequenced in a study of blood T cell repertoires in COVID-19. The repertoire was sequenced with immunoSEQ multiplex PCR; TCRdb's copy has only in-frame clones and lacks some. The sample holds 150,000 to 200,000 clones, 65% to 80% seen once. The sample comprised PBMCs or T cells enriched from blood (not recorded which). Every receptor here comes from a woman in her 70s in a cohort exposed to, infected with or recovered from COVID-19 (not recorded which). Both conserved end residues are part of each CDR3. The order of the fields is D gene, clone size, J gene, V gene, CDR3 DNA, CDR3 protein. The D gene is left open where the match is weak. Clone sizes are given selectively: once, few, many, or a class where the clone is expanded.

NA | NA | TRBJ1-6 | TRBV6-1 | TGTGCCAGCAGTGAAGCGGGCAGGGGCAATTCACCCCTCCACTTT | CASSEAGRGNSPLHF
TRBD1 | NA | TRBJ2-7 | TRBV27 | TGTGCCAGCAGCACAACCAGGGGGATCTACGAGCAGTACTTC | CASSTTRGIYEQYF
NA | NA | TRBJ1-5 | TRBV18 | TGTGCCAGCTCACCACGGGGCGGTAATCAGCCCCAGCATTTT | CASSPRGGNQPQHF
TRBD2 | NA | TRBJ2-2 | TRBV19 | TGTGCCAGTAGTATTGGTCTAGCGGGAGGCCAGAACACCGGGGAGCTGTTTTTT | CASSIGLAGGQNTGELFF
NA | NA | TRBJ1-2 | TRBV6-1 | TGTGCCAGCAGTGAGCAACAATATGGCTACACCTTC | CASSEQQYGYTF
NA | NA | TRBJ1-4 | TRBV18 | TGTGCCAGCTCACAGGACTTGGCAACTAATGAAAAACTGTTTTTT | CASSQDLATNEKLFF
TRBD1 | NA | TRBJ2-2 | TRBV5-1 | TGCGCCAGCAGCTCGGACAGGGACTTTGACACCGGGGAGCTGTTTTTT | CASSSDRDFDTGELFF
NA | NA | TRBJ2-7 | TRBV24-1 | TGTGCCACCAGTATGGGAGGAAGCTCCTACGAGCAGTACTTC | CATSMGGSSYEQYF
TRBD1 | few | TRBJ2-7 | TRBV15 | TGTGCCACCAGCCCAGGACAGGGCTACGAGCAGTACTTC | CATSPGQGYEQYF
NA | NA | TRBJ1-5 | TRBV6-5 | TGTGCCAGCAGTTTACAGTACCACAGGGCGGATCAGCCCCAGCATTTT | CASSLQYHRADQPQHF
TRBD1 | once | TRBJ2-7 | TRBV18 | TGTGCCAGCTCAACGTTACGGGACAGGGGATACGAGCAGTACTTC | CASSTLRDRGYEQYF
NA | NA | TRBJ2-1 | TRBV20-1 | TGCAGTGCTAGTCGTGGGGGGTCCTACAATGAGCAGTTCTTC | CSASRGGSYNEQFF
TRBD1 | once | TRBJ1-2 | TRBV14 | TGTGCCAGCAGCCACGACAGGGTTACGGGAGGCTACACCTTC | CASSHDRVTGGYTF
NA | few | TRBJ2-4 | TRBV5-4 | TGTGCCAGCAGCTCGGAGGGAGGAGGGTACATTCAGTACTTC | CASSSEGGGYIQYF
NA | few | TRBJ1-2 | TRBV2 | TGTGCCAGCAACCCCACACAGTCCCCTGGCTACACCTTC | CASNPTQSPGYTF
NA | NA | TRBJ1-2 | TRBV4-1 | TGCGCCAGCAGTCCAATCGTACGGTTGAACTATGGCTACACCTTC | CASSPIVRLNYGYTF
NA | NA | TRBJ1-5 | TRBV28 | TGTGCCAGCAGTTCCCCTCAGGGACTAGGCAATCAGCCCCAGCATTTT | CASSSPQGLGNQPQHF
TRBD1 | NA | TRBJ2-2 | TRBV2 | TGTGCCAGCAGTGAATACGGCCAGGGGGCTAACACCGGGGAGCTGTTTTTT | CASSEYGQGANTGELFF